The subject of this entry is one T cell receptor (beta chain). The sample is drawn from a study of T cell changes during pregnancy in multiple sclerosis. CDR1 SNHLY and CDR2 FYNNEI come from the germline V gene. This CDR3 region has 13 residues. Trimming at V came to 6 bases and at J to 7 bases, leaving 1 base not matched to a gene. The assay was immunoSEQ multiplex PCR, and TCRdb's table has in-frame clones only and misses some. The data contain roughly 38,000 clones, roughly nine tenths of them singletons. The V gene is TRBV2, the J gene TRBJ2-5; 14 bases map to TRBD2. The sequence derives from a female donor in good health, enrolled as a control in a pregnancy study. The sequencing used peripheral blood, collected in the third trimester of pregnancy. CDR3 bases: TGTGCCAGCAGCGGGACTAGCGGGGGGACCCAGTACTTC. Protein product: CASSGTSGGTQYF.